Below, one T cell receptor (beta chain) is given with its context. Its antigen remains unknown. V lost 5 bases and J lost 4, with 8 bases in between. The CDR3 consists of 12 residues. The entry originates in a study of neurological immune-mediated disorders. General study points: Patients with HTLV-1-associated myelopathy had the highest level of TCR clonal expansion, whereas patients with multiple sclerosis had the lowest level, falling beneath the level found in healthy controls. Repertoires from 18 of 34 multiple sclerosis patients grouped phylogenetically into a related-CDR3 cluster, suggesting a possible signature.

TCRdb redid the calling of the 5' RACE reads with MiXCR, one entry per CDR3 protein. Here the sample spans almost 85,000 distinct CDR3 sequences, roughly 2.6% being singletons. The chain joins TRBV12-3 or TRBV12-4 to TRBJ2-5; D possibly matches TRBD1 or TRBD2 (5 bases each). This TCR was sampled from a woman younger than 45 with multiple sclerosis. The sample taken for sequencing was PBMCs. Here the CDR3 DNA reads TGTGCCAGCAGTCGGGGCCGAGAGACCCAGTACTTC. This sequence encodes CASSRGRETQYF.